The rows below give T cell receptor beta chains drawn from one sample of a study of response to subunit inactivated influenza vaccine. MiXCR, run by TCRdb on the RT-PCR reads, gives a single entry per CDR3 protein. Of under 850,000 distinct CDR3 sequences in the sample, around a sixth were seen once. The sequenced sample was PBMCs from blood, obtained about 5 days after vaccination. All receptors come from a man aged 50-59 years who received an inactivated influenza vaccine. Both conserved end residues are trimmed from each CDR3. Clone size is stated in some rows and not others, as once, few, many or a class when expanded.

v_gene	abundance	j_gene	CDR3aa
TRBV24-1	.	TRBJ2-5	ATSDSGGQETQY
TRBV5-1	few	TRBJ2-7	ASSAGDYYEQY
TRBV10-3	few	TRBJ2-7	AISETGPHEQY
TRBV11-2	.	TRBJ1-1	ASSLGVLGTEAF
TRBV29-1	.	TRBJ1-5	SVGGQPGQPQH
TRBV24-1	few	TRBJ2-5	ALVRSPHQETQY
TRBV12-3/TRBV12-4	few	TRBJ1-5	ASSLASNSQPQH
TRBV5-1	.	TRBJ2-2	ASGLTATKNTGELF
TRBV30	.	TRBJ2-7	AWGDWDEQY
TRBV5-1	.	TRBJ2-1	ASSLRRGGYNEQF
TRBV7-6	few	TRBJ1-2	ASGVGDGYT
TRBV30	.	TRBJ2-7	AWSVQVGLAVY
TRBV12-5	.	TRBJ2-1	ASGSQPGGSPHNEQF
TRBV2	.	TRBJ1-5	ASSADRGQGQPQH
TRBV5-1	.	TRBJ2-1	ASSLGRDYYNEQF
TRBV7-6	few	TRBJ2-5	ASRGGTSQETQY
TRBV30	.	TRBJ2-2	AWSGNTGELF
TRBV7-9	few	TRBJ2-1	ASSPTGLYNEQF
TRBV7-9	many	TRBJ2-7	ASSLRVESTYEQY
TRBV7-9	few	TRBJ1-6	ASSSGTAGNYNSPLH
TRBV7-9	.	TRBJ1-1	ASSNSRDRYTEAF
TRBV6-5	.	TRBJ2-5	ASSFRDRAYQETQY
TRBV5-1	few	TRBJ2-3	ASSGTGSGDTQY
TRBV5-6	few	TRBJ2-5	ASSFPPRSLQETQY
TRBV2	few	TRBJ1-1	ASGNQDRGTEAF
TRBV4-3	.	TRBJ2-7	ASSQVWQGAYEQY
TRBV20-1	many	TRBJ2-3	SASNGLATDTQY
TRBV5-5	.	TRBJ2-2	ASSLEGGQNTGELF
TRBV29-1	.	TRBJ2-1	SVTRLAGSSYNEQF
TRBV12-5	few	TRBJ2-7	ASALIPGLAGVESYEQY
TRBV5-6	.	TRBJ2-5	ASSLVTSDETQY
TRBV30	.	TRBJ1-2	AWAREGRPYGYT
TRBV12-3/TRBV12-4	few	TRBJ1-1	ASSLTWQTEAF